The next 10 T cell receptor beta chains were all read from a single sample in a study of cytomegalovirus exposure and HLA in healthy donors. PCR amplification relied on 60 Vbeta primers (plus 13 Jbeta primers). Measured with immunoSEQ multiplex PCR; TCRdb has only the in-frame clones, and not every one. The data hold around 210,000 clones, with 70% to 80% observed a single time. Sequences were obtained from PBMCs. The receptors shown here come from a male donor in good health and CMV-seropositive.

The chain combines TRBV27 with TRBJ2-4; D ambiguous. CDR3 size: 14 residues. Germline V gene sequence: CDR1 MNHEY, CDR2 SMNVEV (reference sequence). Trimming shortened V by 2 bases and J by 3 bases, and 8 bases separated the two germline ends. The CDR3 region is CASSLRYHKNIQYF. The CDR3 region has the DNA TGTGCCAGCAGTTTACGGTACCACAAAAACATTCAGTACTTC.

CDR3 sequence reads: CASRVSLPYEQYF. The DNA for the CDR3 is TGTGCCAGCAGAGTCAGTCTTCCCTACGAGCAGTACTTC. The chain has TRBV28 and TRBJ2-7, with D unclear. Germline values: CDR1 MDHEN, CDR2 SYDVKM. The length of the CDR3 is 13 residues. Trimming removed 6 bases at V and 2 bases at J, with 11 bases between.

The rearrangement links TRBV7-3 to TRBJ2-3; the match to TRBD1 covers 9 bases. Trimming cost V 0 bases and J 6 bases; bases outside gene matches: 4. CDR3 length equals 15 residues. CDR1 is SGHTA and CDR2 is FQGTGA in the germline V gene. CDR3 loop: CASSLTRDRADTQYF. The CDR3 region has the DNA TGTGCCAGCAGCTTAACAAGGGACAGGGCGGATACGCAGTATTTT.

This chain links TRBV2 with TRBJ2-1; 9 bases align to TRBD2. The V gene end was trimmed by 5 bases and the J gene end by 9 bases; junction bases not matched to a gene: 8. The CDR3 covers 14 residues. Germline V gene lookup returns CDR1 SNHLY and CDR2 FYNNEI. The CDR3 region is CASSYLAGYGEQFF. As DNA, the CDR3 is TGTGCCAGCAGTTACCTAGCGGGGTACGGTGAGCAGTTCTTC.

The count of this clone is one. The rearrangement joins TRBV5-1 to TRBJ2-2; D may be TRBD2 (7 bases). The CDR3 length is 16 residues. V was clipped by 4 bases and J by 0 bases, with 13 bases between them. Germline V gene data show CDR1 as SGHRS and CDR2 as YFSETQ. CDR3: CASSQRGGPNTGELFF. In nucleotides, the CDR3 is TGCGCCAGCAGCCAGAGGGGGGGGCCGAACACCGGGGAGCTGTTTTTT.

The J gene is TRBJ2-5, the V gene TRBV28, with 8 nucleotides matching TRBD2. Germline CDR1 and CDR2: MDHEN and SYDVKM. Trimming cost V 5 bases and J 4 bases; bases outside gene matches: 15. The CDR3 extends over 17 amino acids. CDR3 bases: TGTGCCAGCAGTACAAGGACTAGCCTAGGATCCATAGAGACCCAGTACTTC. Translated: CASSTRTSLGSIETQYF.

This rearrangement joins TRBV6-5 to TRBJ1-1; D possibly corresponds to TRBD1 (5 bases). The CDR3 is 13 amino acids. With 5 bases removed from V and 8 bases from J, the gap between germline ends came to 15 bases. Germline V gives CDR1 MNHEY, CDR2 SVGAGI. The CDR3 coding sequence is TGTGCCAGCAGTAACCGCAGACAGATAGAAGCTTTCTTT. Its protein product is CASSNRRQIEAFF.

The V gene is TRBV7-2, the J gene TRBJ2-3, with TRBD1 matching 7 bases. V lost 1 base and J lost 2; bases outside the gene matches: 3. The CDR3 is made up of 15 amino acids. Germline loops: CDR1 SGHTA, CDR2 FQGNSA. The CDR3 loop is CASSLVGGYTDTQYF. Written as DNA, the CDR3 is TGTGCCAGCAGCTTAGTAGGGGGCTACACAGATACGCAGTATTTT.

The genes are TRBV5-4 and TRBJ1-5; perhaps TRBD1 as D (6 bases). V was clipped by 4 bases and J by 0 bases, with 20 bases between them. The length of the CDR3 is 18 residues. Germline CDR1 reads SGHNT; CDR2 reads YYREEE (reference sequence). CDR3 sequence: CASSPTDRHPYSNQPQHF. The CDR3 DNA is TGTGCCAGCAGCCCCACCGACAGGCACCCCTATAGCAATCAGCCCCAGCATTTT.

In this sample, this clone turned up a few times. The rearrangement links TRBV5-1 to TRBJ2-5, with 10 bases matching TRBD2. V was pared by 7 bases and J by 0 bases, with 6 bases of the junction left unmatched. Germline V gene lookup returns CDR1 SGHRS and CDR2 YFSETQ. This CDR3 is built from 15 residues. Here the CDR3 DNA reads TGCGCCAGCTTACCGGGACTAGCGTACCAAGAGACCCAGTACTTC. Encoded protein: CASLPGLAYQETQYF.